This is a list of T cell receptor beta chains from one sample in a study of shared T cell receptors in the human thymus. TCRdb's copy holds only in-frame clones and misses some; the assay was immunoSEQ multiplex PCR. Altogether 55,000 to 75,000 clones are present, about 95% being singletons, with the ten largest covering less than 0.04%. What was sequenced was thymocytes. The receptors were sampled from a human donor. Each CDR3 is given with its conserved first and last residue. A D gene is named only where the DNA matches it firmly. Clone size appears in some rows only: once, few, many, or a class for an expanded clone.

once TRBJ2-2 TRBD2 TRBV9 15 TGTGCCAGCAGCGTAGTAGCGGGGGGTCCCGGGGAGCTGTTTTTT CASSVVAGGPGELFF
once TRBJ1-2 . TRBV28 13 TGTGCCAGCAGTTTTTCGGCTGTATATGGCTACACCTTC CASSFSAVYGYTF
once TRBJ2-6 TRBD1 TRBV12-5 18 TGTGCTAGTGGTCCTGAGGGGGACAGGCCCTCTGGGGCCAACGTCCTGACTTTC CASGPEGDRPSGANVLTF
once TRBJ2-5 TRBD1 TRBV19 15 TGTGCCAGTAGAGAACACCGGGACAGGGAAGAGACCCAGTACTTC CASREHRDREETQYF
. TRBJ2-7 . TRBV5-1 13 TGCGCCGCCCGCAGGGATGTCGACTACGAGCAGTACTTC CAARRDVDYEQYF
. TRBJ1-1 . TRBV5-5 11 TGTGCCAGCAGCTTGGTTTTAGAAGCTTTCTTT CASSLVLEAFF
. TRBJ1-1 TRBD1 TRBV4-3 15 TGCGCCAGCAGCCTCGATTCAGGGCAGGGGGTAACAGCTTTCTTT CASSLDSGQGVTAFF
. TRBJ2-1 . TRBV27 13 TGTGCCAGCAAGTTAGCGGCCTCGGGTGAGCAGTTCTTC CASKLAASGEQFF
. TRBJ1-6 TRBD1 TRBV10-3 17 TGTGCCATCAGTGGACAGGGGGATAGCTCCTATAATTCACCCCTCCACTTT CAISGQGDSSYNSPLHF
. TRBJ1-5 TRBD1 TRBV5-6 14 TGTGCCAGCAGCGTATCAGGGGGCAGGCAGCCCCAGCATTTT CASSVSGGRQPQHF
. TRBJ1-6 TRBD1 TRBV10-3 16 TGTGCCATCAGTGAGCCGGACAGGGGGCCAAATTCACCCCTCCACTTT CAISEPDRGPNSPLHF
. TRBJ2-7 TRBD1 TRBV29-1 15 TGCAGCGTATTGTTACCGGGACAGGCGACCTACGAGCAGTACTTC CSVLLPGQATYEQYF
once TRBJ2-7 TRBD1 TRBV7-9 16 TGTGCCAGCAGCTTCGGACAGGGGGACGATAGGTACGAGCAGTACTTC CASSFGQGDDRYEQYF
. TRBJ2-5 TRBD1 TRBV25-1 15 TGTGCCAGCAGTGATGTGAGGGGACAGCAAGAGACCCAGTACTTC CASSDVRGQQETQYF
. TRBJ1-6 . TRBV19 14 TGTGCCAGTAGTAAGGGGGTTTATAATTCACCCCTCCACTTT CASSKGVYNSPLHF
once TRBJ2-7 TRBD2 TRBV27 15 TGTGCCAGCAGTTTGAGAGCGGGGGGCCTTAGGGAGCAGTACTTC CASSLRAGGLREQYF
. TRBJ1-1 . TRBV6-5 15 TGTGCCAGCAGGCAACCCCGGTGGGACACCGCTTCGGCTTTCTTT CASRQPRWDTASAFF
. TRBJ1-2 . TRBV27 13 TGTGCCAGCAGGGGGGCCCAAGGGGATGGCTACACCTTC CASRGAQGDGYTF
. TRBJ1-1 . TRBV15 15 TGTGCCACCAGCAGTCCAGGCGATGGGGACACTGAAGCTTTCTTT CATSSPGDGDTEAFF
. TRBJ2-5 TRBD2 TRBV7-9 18 TGTGCCAGCAGCTTAGGAGGGGCTAGCGGGGGGACCCCGGAGACCCAGTACTTC CASSLGGASGGTPETQYF
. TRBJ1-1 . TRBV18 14 TGTGCCAGCTCACCACTGGGGCAGGGCACTGAAGCTTTCTTT CASSPLGQGTEAFF
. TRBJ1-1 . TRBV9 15 TGTGCCAGCAGCCCCGGGGGTGATTGCGACACTGAAGCTTTCTTT CASSPGGDCDTEAFF
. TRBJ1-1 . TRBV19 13 TGTGCCAGTAGTATTACAGGGAACACTGAAGCTTTCTTT CASSITGNTEAFF
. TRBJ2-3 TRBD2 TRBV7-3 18 TGTGCCAGCAGCTTAAGTCTGCCTAGCGGGTCTAGCACAGATACGCAGTATTTT CASSLSLPSGSSTDTQYF
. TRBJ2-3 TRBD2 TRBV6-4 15 TGTGCCAGCAGTGACTGGCCCCTTAGCGGGGGACATCAGTATTTT CASSDWPLSGGHQYF
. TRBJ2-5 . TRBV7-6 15 TGTGCCAGCAGCCCAAACAAGCATGGGTGGGAGACCCAGTACTTC CASSPNKHGWETQYF
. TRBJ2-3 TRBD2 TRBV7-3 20 TGTGCCAGCAGCTCGTGGACTAGCGGGGGGGACCCTTTAAGCACAGATACGCAGTATTTT CASSSWTSGGDPLSTDTQYF
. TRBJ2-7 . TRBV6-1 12 TGTGCCAGCAGTGGGAGGGGACCAGGGCAGTACTTC CASSGRGPGQYF
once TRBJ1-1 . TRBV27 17 TGTGCCAGCAGTTTAGAGGGCCAAGCTGAGGGTCTTTGGGAAGCTTTCTTT CASSLEGQAEGLWEAFF
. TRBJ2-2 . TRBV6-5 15 TGTGCCACTAAATATGGGGAGGAAAACACCGGGGAGCTGTTTTTT CATKYGEENTGELFF
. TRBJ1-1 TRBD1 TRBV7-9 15 TGTGCCAGCAGCTTACCGGGACAGGGGGGTGCTGAAGCTTTCTTT CASSLPGQGGAEAFF
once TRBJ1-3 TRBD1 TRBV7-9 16 TGTGCCAGCAGCCAGGACAGGGGTCGGTCTGGAAACACCATATATTTT CASSQDRGRSGNTIYF
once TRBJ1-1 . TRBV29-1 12 TGCAGCGTTCGGGACGGGAACACTGAAGCTTTCTTT CSVRDGNTEAFF
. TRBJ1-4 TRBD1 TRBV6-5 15 TGTGCCAGCACCACTAGGGGCAGGGGGATGGAAAAACTGTTTTTT CASTTRGRGMEKLFF
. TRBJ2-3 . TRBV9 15 TGTGCCAGCAGCGTAGGTTTGGGGGGATCAGATACGCAGTATTTT CASSVGLGGSDTQYF
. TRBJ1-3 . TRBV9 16 TGTGCCAGCAGCGTAGCACAGGCGTTCCCTGGAAACACCATATATTTT CASSVAQAFPGNTIYF
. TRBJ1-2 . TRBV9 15 TGTGCCAGCAGCGTAGCTTTGACAGTGGACTATGGCTACACCTTC CASSVALTVDYGYTF
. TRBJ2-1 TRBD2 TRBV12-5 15 TGTGCTAGTGGTCTCCCGGGACTAGCTTCCCCTGAGCAGTTCTTC CASGLPGLASPEQFF
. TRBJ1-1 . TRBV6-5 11 TGTGCCAGCAGGGGGGACACAGAAGCTTTCTTT CASRGDTEAFF
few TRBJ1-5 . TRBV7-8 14 TGTGCCAGCAGCCCCCTTCCCTTGAGCCAGCCCCAGCATTTT CASSPLPLSQPQHF
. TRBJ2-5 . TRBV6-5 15 TGTGCCACCTCGTGGGGGGGGGCCATGTTTGAGACCCAGTACTTC CATSWGGAMFETQYF
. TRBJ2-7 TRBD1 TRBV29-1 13 TGCAGCGTTGACCGGACAGGCCCCTACGAGCAGTACTTC CSVDRTGPYEQYF
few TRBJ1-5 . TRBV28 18 TGTGCCAGCAATTTGGGGGTAAGGGTATCGGGTCACAATCAGCCCCAGCATTTT CASNLGVRVSGHNQPQHF
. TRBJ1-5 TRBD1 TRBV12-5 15 TGTGCTAGTGGCCTCTTAGGACAGGGGAAGGAGCCCCAGCATTTT CASGLLGQGKEPQHF
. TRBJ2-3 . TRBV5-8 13 TGTGCCAGCAGCTTGAGGCCGGGGGATACGCAGTATTTT CASSLRPGDTQYF